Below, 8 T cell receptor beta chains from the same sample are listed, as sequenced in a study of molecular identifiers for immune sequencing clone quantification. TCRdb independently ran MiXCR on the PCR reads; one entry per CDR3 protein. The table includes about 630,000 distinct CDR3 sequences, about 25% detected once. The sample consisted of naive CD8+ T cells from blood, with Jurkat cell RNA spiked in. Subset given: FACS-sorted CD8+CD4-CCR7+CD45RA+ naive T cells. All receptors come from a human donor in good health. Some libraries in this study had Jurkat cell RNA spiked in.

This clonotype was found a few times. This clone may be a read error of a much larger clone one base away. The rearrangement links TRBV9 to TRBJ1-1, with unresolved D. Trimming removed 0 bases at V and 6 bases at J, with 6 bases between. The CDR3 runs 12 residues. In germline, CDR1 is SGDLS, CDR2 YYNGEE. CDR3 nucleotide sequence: TGTGCCAGCAGCGTAGAGGGCCCTGAAGCTTTCTTT. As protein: CASSVEGPEAFF.

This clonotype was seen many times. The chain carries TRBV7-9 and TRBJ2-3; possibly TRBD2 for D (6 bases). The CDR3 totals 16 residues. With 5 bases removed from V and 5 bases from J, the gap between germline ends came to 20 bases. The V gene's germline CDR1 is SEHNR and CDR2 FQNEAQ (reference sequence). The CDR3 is CASSPPLALRGDTQYF. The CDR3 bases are TGTGCCAGCAGCCCCCCCCTAGCGTTGAGGGGAGATACGCAGTATTTT.

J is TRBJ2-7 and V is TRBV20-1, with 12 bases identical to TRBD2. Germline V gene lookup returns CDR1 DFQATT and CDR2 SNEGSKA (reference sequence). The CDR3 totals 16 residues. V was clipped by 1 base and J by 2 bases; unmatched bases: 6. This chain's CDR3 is CSARVSSGRDPYEQYF. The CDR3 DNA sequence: TGCAGTGCTAGAGTGTCTAGCGGGAGGGACCCCTACGAGCAGTACTTC.

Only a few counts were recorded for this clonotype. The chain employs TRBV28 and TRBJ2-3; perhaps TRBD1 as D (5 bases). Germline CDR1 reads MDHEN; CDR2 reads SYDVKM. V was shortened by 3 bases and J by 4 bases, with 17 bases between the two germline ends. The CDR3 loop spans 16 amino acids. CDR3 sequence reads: CASSFRGKVRSDTQYF. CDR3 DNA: TGTGCCAGCAGTTTTAGGGGAAAGGTGAGATCAGATACGCAGTATTTT.

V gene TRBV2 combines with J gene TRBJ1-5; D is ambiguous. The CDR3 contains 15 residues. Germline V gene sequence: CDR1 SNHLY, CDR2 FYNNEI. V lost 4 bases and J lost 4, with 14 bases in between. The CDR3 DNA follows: TGTGCCAGCAGTGGGATACCTGATTGGAATCAGCCCCAGCATTTT. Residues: CASSGIPDWNQPQHF.

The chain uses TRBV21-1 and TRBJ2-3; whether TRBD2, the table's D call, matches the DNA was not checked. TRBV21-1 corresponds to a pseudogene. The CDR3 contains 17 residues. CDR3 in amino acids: CASSKAFGTDLTDTQYF. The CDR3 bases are TGTGCCAGCAGCAAAGCCTTCGGGACGGACCTCACAGATACGCAGTATTTT.

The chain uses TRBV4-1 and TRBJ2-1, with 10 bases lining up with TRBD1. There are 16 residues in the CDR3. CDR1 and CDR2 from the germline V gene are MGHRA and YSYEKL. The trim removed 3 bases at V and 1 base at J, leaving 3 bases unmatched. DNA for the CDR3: TGCGCCAGCAGCCATGGGACAGGGGTTTCCTACAATGAGCAGTTCTTC. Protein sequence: CASSHGTGVSYNEQFF.

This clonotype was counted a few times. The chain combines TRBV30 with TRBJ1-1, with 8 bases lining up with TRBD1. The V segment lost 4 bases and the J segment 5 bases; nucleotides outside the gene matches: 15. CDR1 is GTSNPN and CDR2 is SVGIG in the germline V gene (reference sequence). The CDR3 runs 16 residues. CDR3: CAWTEGSGGAWTEAFF. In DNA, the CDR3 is TGTGCCTGGACTGAGGGCTCAGGGGGCGCCTGGACTGAAGCTTTCTTT.